The source of this TCR beta chain is a study of blood T cell repertoires in COVID-19. Study information: Donors in the United States, Italy and Spain gave samples during acute or convalescent COVID-19.

This clone was seen once. Germline trimming cut 6 bases from V and 10 bases from J; bases unmatched to any gene: 5. Germline V CDR1 and CDR2: WSHSY, SAAADI. This CDR3 contains 11 residues. Clones were sequenced by immunoSEQ multiplex PCR, and TCRdb holds only the in-frame ones, with some missing. Found here are roughly 200,000 clones, over 70% of them singletons; the top ten hold 6% to 7%. This TCR was recovered from a woman in her thirties or forties with COVID-19, enrolled during active disease. What was sequenced was peripheral blood. The gene calls are TRBV10-2 and TRBJ1-1; 7 bases agree with TRBD1. CDR3 sequence: CASRQGNRAFF. The CDR3 DNA sequence: TGCGCCAGCAGACAGGGGAATCGAGCTTTCTTT.